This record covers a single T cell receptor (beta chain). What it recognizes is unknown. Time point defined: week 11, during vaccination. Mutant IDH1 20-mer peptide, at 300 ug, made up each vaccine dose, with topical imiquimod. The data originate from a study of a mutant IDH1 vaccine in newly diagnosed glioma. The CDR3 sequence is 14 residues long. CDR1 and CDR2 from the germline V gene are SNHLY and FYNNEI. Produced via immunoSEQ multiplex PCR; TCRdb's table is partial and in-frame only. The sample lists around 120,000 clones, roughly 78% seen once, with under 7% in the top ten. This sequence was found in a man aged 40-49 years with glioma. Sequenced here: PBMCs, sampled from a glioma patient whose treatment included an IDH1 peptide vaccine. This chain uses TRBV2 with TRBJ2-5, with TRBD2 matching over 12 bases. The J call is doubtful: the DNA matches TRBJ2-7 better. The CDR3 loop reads CASRPGLAGYEQYF. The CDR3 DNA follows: TGTGCCAGCAGGCCGGGACTAGCGGGTTACGAGCAGTACTTC.